This T cell receptor beta chain was sequenced in a study of T cell responses to AZD1222 COVID-19 vaccine. The study, taken as a whole, reports: Nearly half of unique spike-specific TCRs reportedly avoided B.1.351 and B.1.1.7 mutated regions.

Method: immunoSEQ multiplex PCR; TCRdb's copy keeps in-frame clones and lacks some. This table has 89,000 or so clones, 80% to 90% appearing once. As regards this clone: Its cognate antigen is unknown.

The V gene's germline CDR1 is LNHDA and CDR2 SQIVND (reference sequence). There are 12 residues in the CDR3. After removal of 5 bases from V and 8 bases from J, the junction contained 2 bases not matched to a gene. Sequencing was performed on peripheral blood, taken on day 0 of AZD1222 vaccination. This receptor was taken from an adult in good health. The chain combines TRBV19 with TRBJ2-1, with 8 bases that match TRBD2. The CDR3, as DNA: TGTGCCAGTAGTTCTAGCGGGCATGAGCAGTTCTTC. This sequence encodes CASSSSGHEQFF. Supplemented by reference TRBV19 and TRBJ2-1, the full variable domain reads DGGITQSPKYLFRKEGQNVTLSCEQNLNHDAMYWYRQDPGQGLRLIYYSQIVNDFQKGDIAEGYSVSREKKESFPLTVTSAQKNPTAFYLCASSSSGHEQFFGPGTRLTVL.